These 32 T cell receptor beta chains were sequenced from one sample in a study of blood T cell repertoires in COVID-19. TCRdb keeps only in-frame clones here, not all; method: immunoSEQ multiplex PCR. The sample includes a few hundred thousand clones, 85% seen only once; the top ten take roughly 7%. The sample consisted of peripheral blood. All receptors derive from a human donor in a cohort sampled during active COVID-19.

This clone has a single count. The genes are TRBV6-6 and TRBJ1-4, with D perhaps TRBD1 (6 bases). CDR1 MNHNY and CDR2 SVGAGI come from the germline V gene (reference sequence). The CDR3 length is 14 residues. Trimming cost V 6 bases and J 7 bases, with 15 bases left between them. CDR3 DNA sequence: TGTGCCAGCAGGAGACAGGTTATGAGTGAAAAACTGTTTTTT. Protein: CASRRQVMSEKLFF.

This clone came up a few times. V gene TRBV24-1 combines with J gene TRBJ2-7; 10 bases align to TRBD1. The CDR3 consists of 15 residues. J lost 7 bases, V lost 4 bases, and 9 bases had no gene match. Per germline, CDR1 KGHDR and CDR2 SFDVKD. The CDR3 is CATSDTGTGASEQYF. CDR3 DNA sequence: TGTGCCACCAGTGACACCGGGACAGGGGCCTCGGAGCAGTACTTC.

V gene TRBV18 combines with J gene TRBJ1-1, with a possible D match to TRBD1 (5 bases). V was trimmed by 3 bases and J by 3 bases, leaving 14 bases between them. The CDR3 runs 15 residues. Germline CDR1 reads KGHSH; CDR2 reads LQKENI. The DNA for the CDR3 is TGTGCCAGCTCACCCTACCGGTGGGGGGACACTGAAGCTTTCTTT. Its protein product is CASSPYRWGDTEAFF.

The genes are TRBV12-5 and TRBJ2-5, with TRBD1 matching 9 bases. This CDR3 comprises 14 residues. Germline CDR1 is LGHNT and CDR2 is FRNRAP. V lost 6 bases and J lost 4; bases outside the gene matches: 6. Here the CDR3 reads CASGRQGEGETQYF. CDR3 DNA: TGTGCTAGTGGACGACAGGGGGAGGGAGAGACCCAGTACTTC. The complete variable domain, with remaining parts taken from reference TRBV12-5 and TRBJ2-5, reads DARVTQTPRHKVTEMGQEVTMRCQPILGHNTVFWYRQTMMQGLELLAYFRNRAPLDDSGMPKDRFSAEMPDATLATLKIQPSEPRDSAVYFCASGRQGEGETQYFGPGTRLLVL.

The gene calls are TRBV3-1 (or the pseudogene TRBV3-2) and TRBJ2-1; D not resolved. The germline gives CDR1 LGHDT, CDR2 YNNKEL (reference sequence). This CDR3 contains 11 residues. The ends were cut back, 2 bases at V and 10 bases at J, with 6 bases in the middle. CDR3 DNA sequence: TGTGCCAGCAGCCAACGAGGAGAGCAGTTCTTC. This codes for CASSQRGEQFF.

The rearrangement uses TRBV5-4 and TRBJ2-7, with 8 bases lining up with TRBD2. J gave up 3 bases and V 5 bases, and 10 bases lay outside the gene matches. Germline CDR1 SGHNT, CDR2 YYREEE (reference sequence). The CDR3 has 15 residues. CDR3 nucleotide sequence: TGTGCCAGCAGGCGTGCGGGGGGATTGTTCTACGAGCAGTACTTC. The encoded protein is CASRRAGGLFYEQYF.

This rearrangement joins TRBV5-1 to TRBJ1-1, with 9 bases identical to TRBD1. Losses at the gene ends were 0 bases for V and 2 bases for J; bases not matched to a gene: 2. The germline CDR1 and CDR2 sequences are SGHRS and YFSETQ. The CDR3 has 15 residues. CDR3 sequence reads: CASSLVTGGNTEAFF. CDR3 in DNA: TGCGCCAGCAGCTTGGTTACAGGGGGCAACACTGAAGCTTTCTTT.

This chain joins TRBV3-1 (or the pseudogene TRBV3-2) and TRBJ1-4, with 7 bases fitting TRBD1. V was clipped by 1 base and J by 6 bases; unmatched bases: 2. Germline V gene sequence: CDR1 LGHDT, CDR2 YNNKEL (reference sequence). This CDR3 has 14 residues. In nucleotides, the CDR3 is TGTGCCAGCAGCCAAGCGAGGGGGCATGAAAAACTGTTTTTT. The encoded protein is CASSQARGHEKLFF.

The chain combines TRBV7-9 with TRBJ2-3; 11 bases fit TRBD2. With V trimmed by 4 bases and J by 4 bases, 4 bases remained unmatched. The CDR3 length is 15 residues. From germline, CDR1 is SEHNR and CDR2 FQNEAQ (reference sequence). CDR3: CASSSLAGGSDTQYF. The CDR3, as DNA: TGTGCCAGCAGCTCCTTAGCGGGGGGGTCAGATACGCAGTATTTT.

CDR3 sequence (DNA): TGTGCCAGCAGCTTAAGCACAGGCGATGGGGTTTACGAGCAGTACTTC. Its translation is CASSLSTGDGVYEQYF. This sequence joins TRBV11-2 and TRBJ2-7, with D possibly matching TRBD1 (5 bases). Germline assignment: CDR1 SGHAT and CDR2 FQNNGV. This CDR3 spans 16 amino acids. The ends were cut back, 2 bases at V and 4 bases at J, with 18 bases in the middle. The full variable domain, in which reference TRBV11-2 and TRBJ2-7 provide the parts outside the CDR3, is EAGVAQSPRYKIIEKRQSVAFWCNPISGHATLYWYQQILGQGPKLLIQFQNNGVVDDSQLPKDRFSAERLKGVDSTLKIQPAKLEDSAVYLCASSLSTGDGVYEQYFGPGTRLTVT.

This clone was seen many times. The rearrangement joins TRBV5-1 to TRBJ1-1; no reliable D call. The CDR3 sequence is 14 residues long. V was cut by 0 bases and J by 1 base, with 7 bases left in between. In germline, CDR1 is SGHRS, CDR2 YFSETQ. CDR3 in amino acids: CASSLDGRNTEAFF. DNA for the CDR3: TGCGCCAGCAGCTTGGACGGGAGGAACACTGAAGCTTTCTTT.

The DNA of the CDR3 is TGCGCCAGCAGCTTGGTGGCTCAGTCAGATACGCAGTATTTT. It encodes CASSLVAQSDTQYF. The genes are TRBV5-1 and TRBJ2-3, with no clear D. With 0 bases removed from V and 4 bases from J, the gap between germline ends came to 9 bases. The CDR3 has 14 amino acids. Germline V gene sequence: CDR1 SGHRS, CDR2 YFSETQ.

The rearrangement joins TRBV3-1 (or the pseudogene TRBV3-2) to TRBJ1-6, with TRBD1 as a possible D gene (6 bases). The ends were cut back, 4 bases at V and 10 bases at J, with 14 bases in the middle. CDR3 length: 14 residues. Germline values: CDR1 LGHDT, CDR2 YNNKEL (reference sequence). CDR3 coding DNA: TGTGCCAGCAGCCCACAGGGTGTGGGCTCACCCCTCCACTTT. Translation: CASSPQGVGSPLHF.

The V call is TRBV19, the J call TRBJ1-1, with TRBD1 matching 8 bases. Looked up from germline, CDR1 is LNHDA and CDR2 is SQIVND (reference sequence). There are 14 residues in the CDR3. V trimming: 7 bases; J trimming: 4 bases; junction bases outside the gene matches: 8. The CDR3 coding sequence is TGTGCCAGTACCTCCGGACAGGGCGGCACTGAAGCTTTCTTT. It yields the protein CASTSGQGGTEAFF.

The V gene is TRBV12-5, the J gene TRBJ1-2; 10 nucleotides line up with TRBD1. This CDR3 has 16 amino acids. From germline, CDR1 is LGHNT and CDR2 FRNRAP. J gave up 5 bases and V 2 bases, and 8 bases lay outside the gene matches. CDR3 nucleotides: TGTGCTAGTGGTTTGCCACGGAGGACAGGGGGTTATGGCTACACCTTC. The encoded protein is CASGLPRRTGGYGYTF.

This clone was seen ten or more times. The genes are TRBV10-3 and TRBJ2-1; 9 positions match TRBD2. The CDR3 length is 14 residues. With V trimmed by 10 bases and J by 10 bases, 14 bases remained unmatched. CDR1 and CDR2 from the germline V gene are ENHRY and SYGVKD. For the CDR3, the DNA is TGTGCCACCATAGCGGGGGCCAACAGCGGGGAGCAGTTCTTC. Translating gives CATIAGANSGEQFF.

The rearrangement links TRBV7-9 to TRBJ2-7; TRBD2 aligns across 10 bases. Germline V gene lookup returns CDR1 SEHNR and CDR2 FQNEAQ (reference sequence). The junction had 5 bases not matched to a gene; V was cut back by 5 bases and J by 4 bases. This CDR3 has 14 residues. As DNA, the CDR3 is TGTGCCAGCAGCCCGACTAGCGGGCTTTACGAGCAGTACTTC. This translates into CASSPTSGLYEQYF. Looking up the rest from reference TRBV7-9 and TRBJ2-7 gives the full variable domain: DTGVSQNPRHKITKRGQNVTFRCDPISEHNRLYWYRQTLGQGPEFLTYFQNEAQLEKSRLLSDRFSAERPKGSFSTLEIQRTEQGDSAMYLCASSPTSGLYEQYFGPGTRLTVT.

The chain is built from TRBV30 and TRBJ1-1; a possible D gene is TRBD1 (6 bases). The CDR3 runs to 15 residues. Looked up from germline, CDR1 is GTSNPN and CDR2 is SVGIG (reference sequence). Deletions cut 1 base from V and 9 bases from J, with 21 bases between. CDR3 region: CAWSGAWGPASQAFF. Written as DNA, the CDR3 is TGTGCCTGGAGTGGGGCTTGGGGGCCCGCTTCCCAAGCTTTCTTT.

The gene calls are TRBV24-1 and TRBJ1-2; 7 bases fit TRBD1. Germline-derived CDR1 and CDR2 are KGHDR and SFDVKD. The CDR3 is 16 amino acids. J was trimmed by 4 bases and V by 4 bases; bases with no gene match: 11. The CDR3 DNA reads TGTGCCACCAGTGACCCCTCCCGGGACAGAAGCTATGGCTACACCTTC. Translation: CATSDPSRDRSYGYTF.

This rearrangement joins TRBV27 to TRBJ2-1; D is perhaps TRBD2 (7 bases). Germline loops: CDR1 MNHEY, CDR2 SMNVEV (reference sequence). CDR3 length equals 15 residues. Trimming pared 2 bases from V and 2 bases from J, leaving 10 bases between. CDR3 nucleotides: TGTGCCAGCAGTTTAAGGGGGGGCCCCTACAATGAGCAGTTCTTC. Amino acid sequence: CASSLRGGPYNEQFF.

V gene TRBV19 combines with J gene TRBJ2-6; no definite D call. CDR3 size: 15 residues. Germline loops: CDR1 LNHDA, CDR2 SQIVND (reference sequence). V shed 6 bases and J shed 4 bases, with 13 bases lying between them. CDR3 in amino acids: CASSLSPPGANVLTF. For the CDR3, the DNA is TGTGCCAGTAGCCTGAGTCCTCCGGGGGCCAACGTCCTGACTTTC.

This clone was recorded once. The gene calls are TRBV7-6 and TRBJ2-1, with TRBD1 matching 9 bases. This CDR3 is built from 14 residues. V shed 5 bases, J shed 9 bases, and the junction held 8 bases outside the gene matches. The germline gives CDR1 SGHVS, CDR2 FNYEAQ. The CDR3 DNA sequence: TGTGCCAGCAGCATGGGACAGGGTGGCTTTGAGCAGTTCTTC. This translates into CASSMGQGGFEQFF.

The CDR3 DNA reads as TGTGCCATCAGTGGGAATAGCGGGAGCTCCTACAATGAGCAGTTCTTC. It translates to CAISGNSGSSYNEQFF. The rearrangement joins TRBV10-3 to TRBJ2-1, with 9 bases identical to TRBD2. V trimming: 4 bases; J trimming: 0 bases; junction bases outside the gene matches: 4. This CDR3 contains 16 residues. Germline V gene lookup returns CDR1 ENHRY and CDR2 SYGVKD.

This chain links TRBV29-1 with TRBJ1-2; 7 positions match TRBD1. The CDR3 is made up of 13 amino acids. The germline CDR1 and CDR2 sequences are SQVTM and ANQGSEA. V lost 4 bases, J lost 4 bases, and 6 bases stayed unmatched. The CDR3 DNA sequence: TGCAGCGTTGTTTTAGACAGGGTCTATGGCTACACCTTC. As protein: CSVVLDRVYGYTF.

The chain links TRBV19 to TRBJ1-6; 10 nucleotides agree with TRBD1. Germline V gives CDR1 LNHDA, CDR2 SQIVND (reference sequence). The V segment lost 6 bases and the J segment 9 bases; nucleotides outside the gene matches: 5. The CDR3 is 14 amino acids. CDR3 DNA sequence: TGTGCCAGTAGAACAAGGGACAGGGGTTCACCCCTCCACTTT. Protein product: CASRTRDRGSPLHF.

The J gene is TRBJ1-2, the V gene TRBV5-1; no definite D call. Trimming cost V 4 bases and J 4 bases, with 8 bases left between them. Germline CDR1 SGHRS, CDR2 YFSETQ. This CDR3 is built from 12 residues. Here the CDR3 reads CASSPRGYGYTF. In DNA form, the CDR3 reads TGCGCCAGCAGCCCCCGGGGCTATGGCTACACCTTC.

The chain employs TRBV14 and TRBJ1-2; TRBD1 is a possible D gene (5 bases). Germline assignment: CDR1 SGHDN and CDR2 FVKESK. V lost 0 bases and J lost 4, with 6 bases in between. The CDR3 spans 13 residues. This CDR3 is CASSQDRVYGYTF. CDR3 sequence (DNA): TGTGCCAGCAGCCAAGACAGGGTCTATGGCTACACCTTC.

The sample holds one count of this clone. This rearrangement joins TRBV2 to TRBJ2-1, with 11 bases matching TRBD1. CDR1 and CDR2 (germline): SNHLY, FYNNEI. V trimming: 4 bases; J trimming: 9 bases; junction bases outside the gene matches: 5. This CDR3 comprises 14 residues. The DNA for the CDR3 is TGTGCCAGCAGTGGCGGACAGGGGGCTAGTGAGCAGTTCTTC. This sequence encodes CASSGGQGASEQFF.

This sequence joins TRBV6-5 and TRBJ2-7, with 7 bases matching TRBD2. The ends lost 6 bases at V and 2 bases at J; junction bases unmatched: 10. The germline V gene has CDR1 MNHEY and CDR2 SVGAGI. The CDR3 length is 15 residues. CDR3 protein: CASSKGGPLTYEQYF. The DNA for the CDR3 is TGTGCCAGCAGCAAGGGAGGGCCTTTAACCTACGAGCAGTACTTC.

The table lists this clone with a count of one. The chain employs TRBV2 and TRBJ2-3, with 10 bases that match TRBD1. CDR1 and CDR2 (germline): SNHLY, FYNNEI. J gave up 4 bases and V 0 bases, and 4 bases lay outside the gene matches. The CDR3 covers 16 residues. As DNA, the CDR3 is TGTGCCAGCAGTGAAGCCTCGACAGGGGGCTCAGATACGCAGTATTTT. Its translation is CASSEASTGGSDTQYF.

The CDR3 DNA sequence: TGTGCCAGCGGAACAGGACAGAGCTCCTACAATGAGCAGTTCTTC. It codes for CASGTGQSSYNEQFF. The chain recombines TRBV7-3 with TRBJ2-1, with a tentative D call TRBD1 (6 bases). The CDR3 runs 15 residues. The germline gives CDR1 SGHTA, CDR2 FQGTGA. V was cut by 8 bases and J by 0 bases, with 14 bases left in between.

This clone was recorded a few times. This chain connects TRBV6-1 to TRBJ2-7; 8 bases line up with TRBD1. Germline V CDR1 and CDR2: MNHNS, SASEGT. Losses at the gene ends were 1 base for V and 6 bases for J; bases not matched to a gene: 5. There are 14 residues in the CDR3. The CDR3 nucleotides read TGTGCCAGCAGTGAAGGACAGGGGAGACTCGAGCAGTACTTC. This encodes CASSEGQGRLEQYF.